The 2 T cell receptor beta chains below all came from one sample that was sequenced in a study of blood T cell repertoires in COVID-19. Method: immunoSEQ multiplex PCR; TCRdb's copy keeps in-frame clones and lacks some. The sample lists 50,000 or so clones, about 76% occurring once. The sequencing input was peripheral blood. Receptor source: a human donor with active or convalescent COVID-19. The donor label of this sample is uncertain.

V and J are TRBV7-9 and TRBJ1-6; TRBD1 matches 7 bases. Trimming took 4 bases from V and 7 from J; bases not matched to a gene: 10. Germline CDR1 SEHNR, CDR2 FQNEAQ (reference sequence). The CDR3 runs to 16 residues. CDR3 DNA sequence: TGTGCCAGCAGCTCCCCCGTAGGGGGCGGGAATTCACCCCTCCACTTT. It yields the protein CASSSPVGGGNSPLHF.

The rearrangement joins TRBV29-1 to TRBJ2-7, with D unresolved. The CDR3 has 13 amino acids. The V gene lost 4 bases and the J gene lost 7 bases, with 17 bases spanning the gap. Germline V gene data show CDR1 as SQVTM and CDR2 as ANQGSEA. The CDR3, as DNA: TGCAGCGTTGCCAGAGCTAGTTTTGGGGAGCAGTACTTC. Translated, it gives CSVARASFGEQYF.